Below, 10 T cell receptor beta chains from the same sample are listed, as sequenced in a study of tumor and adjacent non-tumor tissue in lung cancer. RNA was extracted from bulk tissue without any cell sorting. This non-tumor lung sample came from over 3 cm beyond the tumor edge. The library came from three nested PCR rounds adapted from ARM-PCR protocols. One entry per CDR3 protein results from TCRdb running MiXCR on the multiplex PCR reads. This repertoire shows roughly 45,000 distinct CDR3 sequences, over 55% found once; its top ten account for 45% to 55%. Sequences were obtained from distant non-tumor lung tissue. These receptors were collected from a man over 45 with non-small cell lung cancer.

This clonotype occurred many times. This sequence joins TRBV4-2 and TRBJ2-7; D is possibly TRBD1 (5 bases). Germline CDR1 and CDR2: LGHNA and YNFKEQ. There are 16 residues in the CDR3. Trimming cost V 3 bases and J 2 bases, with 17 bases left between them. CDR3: CASSQGMGPKTYEQYF. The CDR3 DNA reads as TGTGCCAGCAGCCAGGGTATGGGGCCTAAGACCTACGAGCAGTACTTC.

CDR3 loop: CASCQGQGVSGAFF. As DNA, the CDR3 is TGTGCCAGCTGCCAGGGACAAGGGGTAAGTGGAGCTTTCTTT. The J gene is TRBJ1-1, the V gene TRBV5-5, with D perhaps matching TRBD1 (6 bases). Germline V gives CDR1 SGHKS, CDR2 YYEKEE (reference sequence). This CDR3 comprises 14 residues. V gave up 7 bases and J gave up 10 bases, with 23 bases separating them.

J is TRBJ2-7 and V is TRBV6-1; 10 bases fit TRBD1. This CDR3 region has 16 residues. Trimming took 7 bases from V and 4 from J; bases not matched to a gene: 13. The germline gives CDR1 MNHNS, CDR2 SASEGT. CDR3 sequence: CASNGAETGQGYEQYF. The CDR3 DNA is TGTGCCAGCAATGGAGCGGAAACGGGACAGGGGTACGAGCAGTACTTC.

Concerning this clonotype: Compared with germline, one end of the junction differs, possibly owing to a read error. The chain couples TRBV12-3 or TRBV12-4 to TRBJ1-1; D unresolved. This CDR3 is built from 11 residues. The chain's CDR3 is CANSLGTEAFF. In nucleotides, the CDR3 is TGTGCCAACAGTCTGGGCACTGAAGCTTTCTTT.

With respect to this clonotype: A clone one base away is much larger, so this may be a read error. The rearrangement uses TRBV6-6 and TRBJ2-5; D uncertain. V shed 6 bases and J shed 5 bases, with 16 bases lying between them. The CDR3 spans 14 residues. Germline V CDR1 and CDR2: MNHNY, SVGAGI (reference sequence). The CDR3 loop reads CASRTWLGHETQYF. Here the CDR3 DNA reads TGTGCCAGCAGGACCTGGCTTGGGCATGAGACCCAGTACTTC.

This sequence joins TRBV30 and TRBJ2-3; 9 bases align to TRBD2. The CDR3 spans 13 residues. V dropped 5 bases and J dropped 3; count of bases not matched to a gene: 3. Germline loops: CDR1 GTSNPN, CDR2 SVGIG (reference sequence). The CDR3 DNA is TGTGCCTGGGAGACTAGCGGTACAGATACGCAGTATTTT. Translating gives CAWETSGTDTQYF.

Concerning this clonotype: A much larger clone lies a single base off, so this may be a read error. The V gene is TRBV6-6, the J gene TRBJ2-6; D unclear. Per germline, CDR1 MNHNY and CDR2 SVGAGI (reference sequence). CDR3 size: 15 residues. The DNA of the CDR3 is TGTGCCAGCACATACGACACCTCTGGGACCAACGTCCTGACTTTC. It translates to CASTYDTSGTNVLTF.

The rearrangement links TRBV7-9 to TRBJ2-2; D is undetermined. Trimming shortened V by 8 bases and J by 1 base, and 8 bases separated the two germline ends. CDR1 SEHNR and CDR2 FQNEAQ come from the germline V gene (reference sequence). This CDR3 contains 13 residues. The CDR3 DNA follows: TGTGCCAGCTATTTGGGGAACACCGGGGAGCTGTTTTTT. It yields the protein CASYLGNTGELFF. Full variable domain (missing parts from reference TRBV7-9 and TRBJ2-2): DTGVSQNPRHKITKRGQNVTFRCDPISEHNRLYWYRQTLGQGPEFLTYFQNEAQLEKSRLLSDRFSAERPKGSFSTLEIQRTEQGDSAMYLCASYLGNTGELFFGEGSRLTVL.

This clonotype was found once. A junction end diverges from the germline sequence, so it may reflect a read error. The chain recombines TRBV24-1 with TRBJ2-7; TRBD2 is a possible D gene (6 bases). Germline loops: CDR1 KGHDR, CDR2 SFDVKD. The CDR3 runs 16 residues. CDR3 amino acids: CATSDSSVPESYEQYF. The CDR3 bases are TGTGCCACCAGTGATTCTAGCGTGCCGGAGTCCTACGAGCAGTATTTC.

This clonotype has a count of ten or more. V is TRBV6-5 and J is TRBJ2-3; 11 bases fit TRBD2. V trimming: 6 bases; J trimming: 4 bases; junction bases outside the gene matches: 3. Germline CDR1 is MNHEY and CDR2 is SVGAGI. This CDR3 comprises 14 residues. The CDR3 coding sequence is TGTGCCAGCAGGACTAGCGGGACGTCAGATACGCAGTATTTT. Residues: CASRTSGTSDTQYF.